The 23 T cell receptor beta chains listed next were all sequenced from one sample in a study of blood T cells in healthy people across ages. The authors ran a second PCR of about 7 to 12 cycles using a sample-barcoded 5' primer and a J-beta primer mix. TCRdb analysed the 5' RACE reads with MiXCR anew, one entry per CDR3 protein. The sample records some 1.7 million distinct CDR3 sequences, roughly 27% being singletons. The sequenced material came from blood. These receptors were collected from a woman between 25 and 40 years old in good health.

The rearrangement links TRBV28 to TRBJ1-5; no clear D. V lost 2 bases, J lost 0 bases, and 8 bases lay in between. The germline gives CDR1 MDHEN, CDR2 SYDVKM. This CDR3 has 15 amino acids. The CDR3 nucleotides read TGTGCCAGCAGTTTACGTAGGTATAGCAATCAGCCCCAGCATTTT. The encoded protein is CASSLRRYSNQPQHF.

This clonotype was picked up a small number of times. The rearrangement uses TRBV12-3 or TRBV12-4 and TRBJ1-5, with TRBD1 matching over 7 bases. The J segment lost 0 bases and the V segment lost 6 bases, leaving 5 bases of the junction unmatched. The CDR3 is 15 amino acids. CDR3 DNA sequence: TGTGCCAGCAGGGCGACAGGGACTAGCAATCAGCCCCAGCATTTT. Amino acid sequence: CASRATGTSNQPQHF.

This clonotype turned up a few times. One end of the junction varies from germline; a read error may be responsible. The CDR3 loop reads CTTSSASTDTQYF. CDR3 DNA sequence: TGTACCACCAGTTCAGCTAGCACAGATACGCAGTATTTT. The chain combines TRBV24-1 with TRBJ2-3; D is unresolved. Germline CDR1 KGHDR, CDR2 SFDVKD. This CDR3 has 13 residues.

The sample holds many counts of this clonotype. This chain links TRBV29-1 with TRBJ2-7; 8 nucleotides align to TRBD1. Per germline, CDR1 SQVTM and CDR2 ANQGSEA. J lost 2 bases, V lost 4 bases, and 4 bases had no gene match. The CDR3 spans 13 residues. The CDR3 loop reads CSVAGGLTYEQYF. DNA of the CDR3: TGCAGCGTTGCAGGGGGCCTGACCTACGAGCAGTACTTC.

The CDR3 sequence is CASSFRGRYEQYF. In DNA form, the CDR3 reads TGTGCCAGCAGTTTCAGGGGGCGGTACGAGCAGTACTTC. This rearrangement joins TRBV12-3 or TRBV12-4 to TRBJ2-7, with 8 bases identical to TRBD1. V shed 3 bases and J 4 bases; nucleotides not matched to a gene: 2. The CDR3 loop spans 13 amino acids.

The chain recombines TRBV10-2 with TRBJ2-3, with D maybe TRBD1 (6 bases). The ends were cut back, 6 bases at V and 4 bases at J, with 14 bases in the middle. Germline V gene lookup returns CDR1 WSHSY and CDR2 SAAADI. This CDR3 is 14 amino acids long. The CDR3 loop reads CASRSQGFPDTQYF. The CDR3 coding sequence is TGCGCCAGCAGGAGCCAGGGGTTCCCAGATACGCAGTATTTT.

The chain couples TRBV2 to TRBJ2-4, with 9 bases identical to TRBD1. The germline CDR1 and CDR2 sequences are SNHLY and FYNNEI. The CDR3 consists of 17 residues. J was trimmed by 13 bases and V by 2 bases; bases with no gene match: 18. CDR3 sequence reads: CASSELVGQGIRREQYF. Written as DNA, the CDR3 is TGTGCCAGCAGTGAATTAGTGGGACAGGGCATTCGGAGGGAGCAGTACTTC.

The chain carries TRBV10-3 and TRBJ2-7; TRBD1 matches at 8 bases. The CDR3 covers 15 residues. J was trimmed by 8 bases and V by 2 bases; bases with no gene match: 11. Germline V CDR1 and CDR2: ENHRY, SYGVKD. CDR3 sequence (DNA): TGTGCCATCAGTGAGGGTGTCGGACAGGGACCCAAGCAGTACTTC. Translated, it gives CAISEGVGQGPKQYF.

The rearrangement joins TRBV20-1 to TRBJ2-7, with D perhaps matching TRBD1 or TRBD2 (5 bases each). Trimming left V 5 bases short and J 7 bases short, with 18 bases between. Germline V CDR1 and CDR2: DFQATT, SNEGSKA (reference sequence). The CDR3 has 13 amino acids. The CDR3, as DNA: TGCAGTGCTCGGGGCCGTGGGGAGAATGAGCAGTACTTC. It yields the protein CSARGRGENEQYF.

The V and J genes are TRBV5-1 and TRBJ2-3; 9 nucleotides line up with TRBD1. Trimming removed 7 bases from V and 2 bases from J; junction bases left unmatched: 2. This CDR3 is 13 amino acids long. Germline values: CDR1 SGHRS, CDR2 YFSETQ. For the CDR3, the DNA is TGCGCCAGCGGGACAGGGACCACAGATACGCAGTATTTT. It yields the protein CASGTGTTDTQYF.

This clonotype was seen once. The J gene is TRBJ1-1, the V gene TRBV12-3 or TRBV12-4; TRBD1 agrees at 7 bases. V trimming: 0 bases; J trimming: 5 bases; junction bases outside the gene matches: 6. This CDR3 is 15 amino acids long. The CDR3 reads CASSLAEGAVTEAFF. The CDR3 nucleotides are TGTGCCAGCAGTTTAGCGGAGGGGGCGGTAACTGAAGCTTTCTTT.

This clonotype was seen at least ten times. The chain employs TRBV5-4 and TRBJ2-5; D is undetermined. CDR1 is SGHNT, CDR2 YYREEE, per germline (reference sequence). The V end lost 3 bases, the J end lost 4 bases, and 10 bases lay between the germline ends. The CDR3 totals 13 residues. Written as DNA, the CDR3 is TGTGCCAGCAGCTCGGGTACCCCAGAGACCCAGTACTTC. Translated, it gives CASSSGTPETQYF.

This clonotype came up many times. The chain couples TRBV6-5 to TRBJ2-7; TRBD1 is a possible D gene (6 bases). This CDR3 is 16 amino acids long. Germline lookup yields CDR1 MNHEY and CDR2 SVGAGI. Trimming took off 5 bases at V and 3 bases at J, with 20 bases between the two ends. CDR3 coding DNA: TGTGCCAGCAGTAGGGGTGGAACAGGGCTCTACTACGAGCAGTACTTC. Protein product: CASSRGGTGLYYEQYF.

The table lists this clonotype with a few counts. This rearrangement joins TRBV2 to TRBJ1-2; D may be TRBD1 (5 bases). Trimming shortened V by 3 bases and J by 8 bases, and 13 bases separated the two germline ends. The CDR3 is 13 residues long. Germline CDR1 and CDR2: SNHLY and FYNNEI. DNA of the CDR3: TGTGCCAGCAGTGATTTAGGGGTAGGCGGCTACACCTTC. Encoded protein: CASSDLGVGGYTF.

This clonotype was detected a few times. The chain recombines TRBV20-1 with TRBJ1-2, with D unclear. The CDR3 has 13 amino acids. Looked up from germline, CDR1 is DFQATT and CDR2 is SNEGSKA (reference sequence). V was clipped by 0 bases and J by 4 bases, with 9 bases between them. CDR3 nucleotide sequence: TGCAGTGCTAGAGAGGCGGTTGTCTATGGCTACACCTTC. Translating it yields CSAREAVVYGYTF.

This clonotype was picked up a small number of times. The rearrangement joins TRBV28 to TRBJ1-1, with D tentatively TRBD1 (5 bases). There are 15 residues in the CDR3. V dropped 4 bases and J dropped 4 bases, with 16 bases sitting between them. Germline values: CDR1 MDHEN, CDR2 SYDVKM. In nucleotides, the CDR3 is TGTGCCAGCAGTTGGACACGTCGAGGTGGCACTGAAGCTTTCTTT. This encodes CASSWTRRGGTEAFF.

About this clonotype itself: One junction end disagrees with the germline gene, perhaps due to a read error. The rearrangement links TRBV4-1 to TRBJ1-5; maybe TRBD1 (5 bases). Germline CDR1 and CDR2: MGHRA and YSYEKL. The CDR3 loop spans 13 amino acids. The CDR3, as DNA: TGCACCAGCAGTCGACAGTTCAATCAGCCCCAGCATTTT. Amino acids: CTSSRQFNQPQHF.

This clonotype appeared a few times. This chain links TRBV7-6 with TRBJ1-4; 7 bases line up with TRBD1. The V gene's germline CDR1 is SGHVS and CDR2 FNYEAQ. V lost 1 base to trimming and J lost 3 bases; unmatched junction nucleotides: 5. The CDR3 runs 16 residues. CDR3 sequence reads: CASSLGSGTANEKLFF. The CDR3 nucleotides read TGTGCCAGCAGCTTAGGTTCCGGGACAGCTAATGAAAAACTGTTTTTT.

This clonotype was seen repeatedly, ten times or more. The V and J genes are TRBV5-5 and TRBJ2-6, with 8 bases matching TRBD1. Losses at the gene ends were 4 bases for V and 2 bases for J; bases not matched to a gene: 5. Germline V gene lookup returns CDR1 SGHKS and CDR2 YYEKEE (reference sequence). The CDR3 covers 16 residues. The CDR3 loop is CASSRQGSPGANVLTF. The CDR3 coding sequence is TGTGCCAGCAGCAGACAGGGGAGCCCTGGGGCCAACGTCCTGACTTTC.

The V call is TRBV7-9, the J call TRBJ1-1, with D perhaps TRBD1 (5 bases). This CDR3 is 17 amino acids long. From germline, CDR1 is SEHNR and CDR2 FQNEAQ (reference sequence). Trimming pared 3 bases from V and 8 bases from J, leaving 25 bases between. The CDR3 loop reads CASSFSGRQTSRPEAFF. The CDR3 DNA sequence: TGTGCCAGCAGCTTCTCCGGGCGACAGACCTCCCGGCCCGAAGCTTTCTTT.

This clonotype was recorded many times. This chain uses TRBV29-1 with TRBJ2-1; unclear D gene. Germline assignment: CDR1 SQVTM and CDR2 ANQGSEA. The germline V and J ends were trimmed by 0 bases and 7 bases, with 10 bases remaining between them. The CDR3 length is 13 residues. CDR3 residues: CSVEDSLGNEQFF. The CDR3 DNA sequence: TGCAGCGTTGAAGACAGTTTGGGGAATGAGCAGTTCTTC.

The chain couples TRBV7-2 to TRBJ1-5, with D possibly being TRBD1 (6 bases). The CDR3 has 16 residues. Between the trimmed V and J ends, which lost 6 bases and 2 bases, there was a span of 17 bases. The germline CDR1 and CDR2 sequences are SGHTA and FQGNSA. The CDR3 protein is CASSPQGSGGNQPQHF. As DNA, the CDR3 is TGTGCCAGCAGTCCACAGGGCTCAGGGGGCAATCAGCCCCAGCATTTT. The whole variable domain, remainder taken from reference TRBV7-2 and TRBJ1-5, is GAGVSQSPSNKVTEKGKDVELRCDPISGHTALYWYRQSLGQGLEFLIYFQGNSAPDKSGLPSDRFSAERTGGSVSTLTIQRTQQEDSAVYLCASSPQGSGGNQPQHFGDGTRLSIL.

CDR3 amino acids: CASSLAVDRIETQYF. CDR3 DNA: TGCGCCAGCAGCTTGGCCGTGGACAGAATAGAGACCCAGTACTTC. The chain uses TRBV5-1 and TRBJ2-4; D might be TRBD1 (6 bases). The last part of the DNA fits TRBJ2-5 better; the J call may be wrong. CDR3 length: 15 residues. Per the germline V gene, CDR1 is SGHRS and CDR2 is YFSETQ.